The entry that follows covers one T cell receptor (beta chain) sequence. Its target is unknown. The donors were healthy bone marrow donors. The CDR3 runs 16 residues. Per germline, CDR1 LNHDA and CDR2 SQIVND (reference sequence). The source of the sample is a study of cytomegalovirus exposure and HLA in healthy donors. Findings and limits, study-wide: Reports credit the classifier with highly specific, highly sensitive diagnosis of cytomegalovirus status.

With 60 Vbeta and 13 Jbeta primers, the PCR was carried out. Sequenced by immunoSEQ multiplex PCR; TCRdb stores in-frame clones only, minus some. The sample has approximately 150,000 clones; about 74% are singletons. Sequenced material: PBMCs. The receptor was derived from a male donor in good health and CMV-seronegative. The V gene is TRBV19, the J gene TRBJ2-5, with 15 bases identical to TRBD2. The J call is in doubt because the DNA end fits TRBJ2-7 better. The CDR3 sequence: CASSTGLAGGSYEQYF. The CDR3 region has the DNA TGTGCCAGTAGTACAGGACTAGCGGGAGGGTCCTACGAGCAGTACTTC.